This TCR beta chain was retrieved from a study of CD8 T cells in Susac syndrome. Random hexamers primed reverse transcription of about 0.5 to 1 ug RNA. Across 54 Vbeta and 13 Jbeta, immunoSEQ multiplex PCR amplified TCR beta CDR3. From the immunoSEQ multiplex PCR reads, TCRdb called clonotypes with MiXCR, one entry per CDR3 protein. The profile shows 300,000 to 350,000 distinct CDR3 sequences, 90% to 95% of them singletons. It was negative isolation that provided the CD8+ and CD4+ T cells, whereas TEMRA cells were enriched by FACS. This CDR3 contains 11 residues. CDR1 is DFQATT, CDR2 SNEGSKA, per germline (reference sequence). With 6 bases removed from V and 5 bases from J, the gap between germline ends came to 10 bases.

The source material was CD4+ T cells from PBMCs. The receptor's source is a human donor with multiple sclerosis. The gene calls are TRBV20-1 and TRBJ2-5; tentative D call: TRBD2 (6 bases). Written as DNA, the CDR3 is TGCAGTGCCGGGGGAAGGGAGACCCAGTACTTC. Protein sequence: CSAGGRETQYF.